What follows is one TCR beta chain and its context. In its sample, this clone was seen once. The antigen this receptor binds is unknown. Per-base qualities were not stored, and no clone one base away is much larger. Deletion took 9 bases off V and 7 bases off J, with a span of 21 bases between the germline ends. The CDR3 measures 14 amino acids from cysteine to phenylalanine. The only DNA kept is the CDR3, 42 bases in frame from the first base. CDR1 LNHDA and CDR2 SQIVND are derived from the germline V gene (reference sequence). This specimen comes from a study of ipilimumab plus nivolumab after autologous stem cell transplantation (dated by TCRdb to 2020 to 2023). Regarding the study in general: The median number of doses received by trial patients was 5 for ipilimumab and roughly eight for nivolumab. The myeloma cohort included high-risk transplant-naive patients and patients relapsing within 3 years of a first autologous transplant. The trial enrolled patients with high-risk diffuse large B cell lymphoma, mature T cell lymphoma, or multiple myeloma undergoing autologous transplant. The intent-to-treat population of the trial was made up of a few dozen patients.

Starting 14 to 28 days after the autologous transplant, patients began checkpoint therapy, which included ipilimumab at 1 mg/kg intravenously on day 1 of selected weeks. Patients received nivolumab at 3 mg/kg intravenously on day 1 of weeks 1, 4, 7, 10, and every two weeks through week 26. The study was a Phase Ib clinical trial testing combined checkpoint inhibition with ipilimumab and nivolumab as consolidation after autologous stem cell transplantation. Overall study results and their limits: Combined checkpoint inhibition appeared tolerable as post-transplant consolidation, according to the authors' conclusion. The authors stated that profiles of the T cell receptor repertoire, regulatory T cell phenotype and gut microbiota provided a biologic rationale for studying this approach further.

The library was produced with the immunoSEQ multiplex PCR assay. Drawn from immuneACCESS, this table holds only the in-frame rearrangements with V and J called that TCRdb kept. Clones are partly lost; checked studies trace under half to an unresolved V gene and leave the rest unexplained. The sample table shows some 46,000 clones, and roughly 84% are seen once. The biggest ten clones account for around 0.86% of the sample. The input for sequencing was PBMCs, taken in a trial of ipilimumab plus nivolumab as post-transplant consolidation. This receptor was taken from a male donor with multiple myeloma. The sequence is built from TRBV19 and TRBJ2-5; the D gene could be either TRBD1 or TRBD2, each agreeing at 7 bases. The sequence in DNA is TGTGCCAGCCAGGGGGGGAGAGGTCCCCGGACCCAGTACTTC. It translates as CASQGGRGPRTQYF. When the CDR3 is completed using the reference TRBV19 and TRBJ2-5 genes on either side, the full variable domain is DGGITQSPKYLFRKEGQNVTLSCEQNLNHDAMYWYRQDPGQGLRLIYYSQIVNDFQKGDIAEGYSVSREKKESFPLTVTSAQKNPTAFYLCASQGGRGPRTQYFGPGTRLLVL.